The 26 T cell receptor beta chains in this list originate from one sample, sequenced in a study of response to subunit inactivated influenza vaccine. TCRdb re-derived calls from the RT-PCR reads in MiXCR, one entry per CDR3 protein. The table shows 500,000 to 600,000 distinct CDR3 sequences, with more than 15% occurring only once. The sequences come from CD4+ T cells sorted from PBMCs, collected less than 30 months after vaccination. The receptors were gathered from a man between 50 and 75 years old who received an inactivated influenza vaccine.

This chain joins TRBV20-1 and TRBJ2-2, with D perhaps TRBD1 or TRBD2 (5 bases each). Trimming pared 0 bases from V and 5 bases from J, leaving 13 bases between. The CDR3 totals 15 residues. CDR1 is DFQATT, CDR2 SNEGSKA, per germline (reference sequence). The CDR3 coding sequence is TGCAGTGCTAGAGATGGGGGTAGGAGAACCGGGGAGCTGTTTTTT. Its protein is CSARDGGRRTGELFF.

In regard to this clonotype: One end of the junction fails to match germline, which may point to a read error. The chain joins TRBV29-1 to TRBJ2-3; a weak D match, TRBD1 (6 bases). The germline CDR1 and CDR2 sequences are SQVTM and ANQGSEA. There are 12 residues in the CDR3. DNA for the CDR3: TGCAGCGTTGTCCGAGGGGGAGATACGCCGTATTTT. It encodes CSVVRGGDTPYF.

This clonotype was seen a few times. The chain is built from TRBV5-1 and TRBJ1-2, with D uncertain. V was shortened by 3 bases and J by 8 bases, with 11 bases between the two germline ends. Germline V lookup: CDR1 SGHRS, CDR2 YFSETQ. The CDR3 loop spans 12 amino acids. CDR3 protein: CASSSDLAGYTF. The CDR3 DNA sequence: TGCGCCAGCAGCTCCGATCTGGCGGGCTACACCTTC.

The chain is built from TRBV10-3 and TRBJ1-5, with D tentatively TRBD1 (6 bases). Germline CDR1 and CDR2: ENHRY and SYGVKD. The CDR3 contains 16 residues. Trimming cost V 3 bases and J 0 bases, with 12 bases left between them. The CDR3 reads CAISDRGAASNQPQHF. The CDR3 DNA follows: TGTGCCATCAGTGACAGGGGCGCTGCTAGCAATCAGCCCCAGCATTTT.

This clonotype was seen repeatedly, ten times or more. The J gene is TRBJ2-7, the V gene TRBV7-2; no firm D call. V was clipped by 2 bases and J by 0 bases, with 17 bases between them. The CDR3 spans 17 residues. The germline V gene encodes CDR1 SGHTA and CDR2 FQGNSA. In nucleotides, the CDR3 is TGTGCCAGCAGCTTATCGGCCAGGCCATATAGCTCCTACGAGCAGTACTTC. Translated, it gives CASSLSARPYSSYEQYF.

The chain is built from TRBV2 and TRBJ1-5; D uncertain. Trimming took off 6 bases at V and 1 base at J, with 4 bases between the two ends. Germline assignment: CDR1 SNHLY and CDR2 FYNNEI. The CDR3 sequence is 12 residues long. The CDR3 region is CASRRSNQPQHF. In nucleotides, the CDR3 is TGTGCCAGCAGGAGGAGCAATCAGCCCCAGCATTTT.

The gene calls are TRBV12-3 or TRBV12-4 and TRBJ2-5, with TRBD1 identical over 7 bases. Trimming took 3 bases from V and 2 from J; bases not matched to a gene: 6. CDR3 length equals 15 residues. The CDR3 sequence is CASSFQTGIQETQYF. The CDR3 region has the DNA TGTGCCAGCAGTTTCCAGACAGGGATACAAGAGACCCAGTACTTC.

This clonotype turned up a few times. The J gene is TRBJ2-2, the V gene TRBV20-1, with 9 bases matching TRBD1. The CDR3 covers 15 residues. The ends lost 3 bases at V and 8 bases at J; junction bases unmatched: 10. Per the germline V gene, CDR1 is DFQATT and CDR2 is SNEGSKA (reference sequence). DNA for the CDR3: TGCAGTGCTAGCAGGGGACAGGGCAGTATTGGGGAGCTGTTTTTT. It codes for CSASRGQGSIGELFF.

This clonotype showed up just a few times. The chain joins TRBV28 to TRBJ1-1; TRBD1 might be the D (6 bases). Germline V CDR1 and CDR2: MDHEN, SYDVKM. V was shortened by 2 bases and J by 12 bases, with 16 bases between the two germline ends. The CDR3 spans 13 residues. The CDR3 nucleotides are TGTGCCAGCAGTTTACCCACCGGACAGAAAACTTTCTTT. This encodes CASSLPTGQKTFF.

This clonotype occurred a few times. The V gene is TRBV18, the J gene TRBJ2-2; TRBD2 aligns across 12 bases. The V gene's germline CDR1 is KGHSH and CDR2 LQKENI. V was pared by 2 bases and J by 6 bases, with 4 bases of the junction left unmatched. This CDR3 comprises 16 residues. This CDR3 reads CASSPVLAGGSGELFF. CDR3 sequence (DNA): TGTGCCAGCTCACCAGTACTAGCGGGAGGATCCGGGGAGCTGTTTTTT.

In the case of this clonotype: A single base separates this from a much larger clone, so it may be a read error. The genes are TRBV12-3 or TRBV12-4 and TRBJ2-1; the match to TRBD2 covers 11 bases. CDR3 length: 18 amino acids. Germline trimming cut 8 bases from V and 3 bases from J; bases unmatched to any gene: 15. CDR3 protein: CASCSPLKTSGSYNEQFF. The CDR3, as DNA: TGTGCCAGCTGTTCCCCCTTAAAAACTAGCGGGAGCTACAATGAGCAGTTCTTC.

This clonotype turned up a few times. CDR3 in amino acids: CASSETSSGRANTQYF. As DNA, the CDR3 is TGCGCCAGCAGTGAAACGAGTAGCGGGAGGGCCAATACGCAGTATTTT. The chain combines TRBV10-2 with TRBJ2-3; 11 nucleotides align to TRBD2. The CDR3 loop spans 16 amino acids. Per the germline V gene, CDR1 is WSHSY and CDR2 is SAAADI. Trimming took 3 bases from V and 7 from J; bases not matched to a gene: 9.

This clonotype was seen a few times. CDR3 nucleotides: TGCAGCGTGATTTCGGGGGGTACAGATACGCAGTATTTT. Translation: CSVISGGTDTQYF. The gene calls are TRBV29-1 and TRBJ2-3; 7 bases fit TRBD2. The CDR3 consists of 13 residues. The V and J ends lost 6 bases and 3 bases, in that order; junction bases with no gene match: 6. Per germline, CDR1 SQVTM and CDR2 ANQGSEA.

This clonotype was counted only a few times. The V call is TRBV3-1, the J call TRBJ1-1; the D is unclear. The V gene lost 1 base and the J gene lost 5 bases, with 11 bases spanning the gap. In germline, CDR1 is LGHDT, CDR2 YNNKEL (reference sequence). The CDR3 length is 14 residues. The CDR3, as DNA: TGTGCCAGCAGCCAAGTTGCCGGTAGGACTGAAGCTTTCTTT. This codes for CASSQVAGRTEAFF.

This clonotype was counted a few times. The chain links TRBV29-1 to TRBJ2-5, with D unclear. V lost 6 bases to trimming and J lost 0 bases, with 11 bases between them. Germline V gene sequence: CDR1 SQVTM, CDR2 ANQGSEA. There are 13 residues in the CDR3. The CDR3 sequence is CSVRAGYQETQYF. The CDR3 DNA reads as TGCAGCGTCCGGGCTGGGTACCAAGAGACCCAGTACTTC.

The chain links TRBV5-1 to TRBJ2-3, with D possibly matching TRBD2 (5 bases). Germline CDR1 SGHRS, CDR2 YFSETQ. The V and J ends lost 9 bases and 3 bases respectively, with 14 bases between them. The CDR3 spans 13 residues. The CDR3, as DNA: TGCGCCACCCGCGAACGCGGGACAGATACGCAGTATTTT. Protein product: CATRERGTDTQYF.

V gene TRBV29-1 combines with J gene TRBJ2-3; D perhaps matches TRBD2 (5 bases). Germline lookup yields CDR1 SQVTM and CDR2 ANQGSEA. Trimming cost V 7 bases and J 5 bases, with 7 bases left between them. The CDR3 extends over 10 amino acids. The CDR3 DNA sequence: TGCAGCGCAACTAGAGATACGCAGTATTTT. Amino acids: CSATRDTQYF.

The chain employs TRBV5-8 and TRBJ2-5; weak D call: TRBD2 (6 bases). Germline V gene data show CDR1 as SGHTS and CDR2 as YDEGEE. This CDR3 spans 13 amino acids. Between the trimmed V and J ends, which lost 9 bases and 5 bases, there was a span of 17 bases. DNA of the CDR3: TGTGCCACCCAAGGAAGGGCGGGGGAGACCCAGTACTTC. Its translation: CATQGRAGETQYF.

CDR3 sequence: CASSVTPAGKDTQYF. CDR3 coding DNA: TGTGCCAGCAGCGTCACCCCAGCGGGGAAAGATACGCAGTATTTT. The chain has TRBV9 and TRBJ2-3, with 7 bases aligning to TRBD2. Germline loops: CDR1 SGDLS, CDR2 YYNGEE. The CDR3 loop spans 15 amino acids. After removal of 2 bases from V and 5 bases from J, the junction contained 8 bases not matched to a gene.

The rearrangement joins TRBV4-1 to TRBJ1-5; D perhaps matches TRBD1 (6 bases). CDR1 is MGHRA, CDR2 YSYEKL, per germline. This CDR3 has 15 amino acids. V was trimmed by 0 bases and J by 4 bases, leaving 10 bases between them. The CDR3 nucleotides are TGCGCCAGCAGCCAAGACGGACAGATGAATCAGCCCCAGCATTTT. Protein product: CASSQDGQMNQPQHF.

The chain carries TRBV5-1 and TRBJ1-1; possibly TRBD1 for D (6 bases). CDR3 length: 14 amino acids. Germline CDR1 SGHRS, CDR2 YFSETQ. Trimming shortened V by 4 bases and J by 4 bases, and 14 bases separated the two germline ends. This chain's CDR3 is CASSVQGSSTEAFF. CDR3 in DNA: TGCGCCAGCAGCGTACAGGGATCGAGCACTGAAGCTTTCTTT.

The V and J genes are TRBV2 and TRBJ1-5; D call uncertain. The germline V gene encodes CDR1 SNHLY and CDR2 FYNNEI. This CDR3 comprises 13 residues. Trimming left V 3 bases short and J 8 bases short, with 11 bases between. This CDR3 is CASSEIEWKPQHF. CDR3 coding DNA: TGTGCCAGCAGTGAGATCGAATGGAAGCCCCAGCATTTT. Full variable domain (remainder filled in from reference TRBV2 and TRBJ1-5): EPEVTQTPSHQVTQMGQEVILRCVPISNHLYFYWYRQILGQKVEFLVSFYNNEISEKSEIFDDQFSVERPDGSNFTLKIRSTKLEDSAMYFCASSEIEWKPQHFGDGTRLSIL.

The chain couples TRBV6-5 to TRBJ2-2; maybe TRBD2 (6 bases). V gave up 6 bases and J gave up 1 base, with 12 bases separating them. The CDR3 has 15 residues. Germline CDR1 reads MNHEY; CDR2 reads SVGAGI. The CDR3, as DNA: TGTGCCAGCAGATACGACGGGGGGAACACCGGGGAGCTGTTTTTT. Residues: CASRYDGGNTGELFF.

This clonotype was counted ten times or more. The chain has TRBV12-3 or TRBV12-4 and TRBJ1-1; TRBD1 might be the D (5 bases). V lost 2 bases and J lost 8, with 12 bases in between. The CDR3 extends over 13 amino acids. CDR3 sequence reads: CASSLTGSGEAFF. The CDR3 DNA reads TGTGCCAGCAGTTTAACAGGATCCGGAGAAGCTTTCTTT.

The table lists this clonotype with a few counts. The gene calls are TRBV27 and TRBJ2-2; maybe TRBD2 (6 bases). From germline, CDR1 is MNHEY and CDR2 SMNVEV (reference sequence). The CDR3 length is 14 residues. V lost 2 bases and J lost 7, with 11 bases in between. The CDR3 loop is CASSLAGRIGELFF. The CDR3 DNA reads TGTGCCAGCAGTTTAGCAGGGAGGATCGGGGAGCTGTTTTTT.

This chain connects TRBV11-1 to TRBJ2-1, with a tentative D call TRBD2 (7 bases). The CDR3 sequence is 15 residues long. Germline-derived CDR1 and CDR2 are SGHAT and FQDESV (reference sequence). Trimming shortened V by 1 base and J by 3 bases, and 10 bases separated the two germline ends. The CDR3 DNA reads as TGTGCCAGCAGCTTAGAAGGGGGGGGCTACAATGAGCAGTTCTTC. This sequence encodes CASSLEGGGYNEQFF.